The present TCR beta chain was sequenced within a study of T cell clones after liver transplantation. Study-wide findings and caveats: A significant post-transplant drop in circulating graft-donor-reactive CD4 TCRbeta sequences occurred in most of the 8 subjects. Rather than being deleted, graft donor-reactive T cells may have moved into the graft.

Here immunoSEQ multiplex PCR was the method, and the copy in TCRdb shows in-frame clones only, minus some. The table has nearly 15,000 clones, approximately 81% seen once. This CDR3 comprises 14 residues. V was pared by 3 bases and J by 5 bases, with 3 bases of the junction left unmatched. Germline CDR1 reads SEHNR; CDR2 reads FQNEAQ (reference sequence). As for this clone: The target antigen is unknown.

The clonotype was recovered from a human patient who received a liver transplant. Some T cells may arise from the graft donor. Sequenced here: CD8+ T cells from blood, sampled around 44 months after liver transplant. This chain uses TRBV7-9 with TRBJ2-7; 11 nucleotides line up with TRBD2. The CDR3 loop is CASSLTSGAHEQYF. The CDR3, as DNA: TGTGCCAGCAGCTTGACTAGCGGGGCCCACGAGCAGTACTTC. The whole variable domain, filled in from reference TRBV7-9 and TRBJ2-7, reads DTGVSQNPRHKITKRGQNVTFRCDPISEHNRLYWYRQTLGQGPEFLTYFQNEAQLEKSRLLSDRFSAERPKGSFSTLEIQRTEQGDSAMYLCASSLTSGAHEQYFGPGTRLTVT.